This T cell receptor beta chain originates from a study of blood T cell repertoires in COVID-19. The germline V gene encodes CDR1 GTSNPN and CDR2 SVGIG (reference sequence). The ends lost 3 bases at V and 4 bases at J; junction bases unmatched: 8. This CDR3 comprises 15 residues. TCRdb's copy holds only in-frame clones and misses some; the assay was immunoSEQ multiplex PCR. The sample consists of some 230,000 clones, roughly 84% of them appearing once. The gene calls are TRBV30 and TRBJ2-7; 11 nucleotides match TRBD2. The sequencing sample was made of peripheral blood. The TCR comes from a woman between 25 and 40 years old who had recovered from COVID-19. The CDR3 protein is CAWSAIAGGLYEQYF. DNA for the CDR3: TGTGCCTGGAGCGCCATAGCGGGAGGGCTATACGAGCAGTACTTC.